The 19 T cell receptor beta chains reported below all come from one sample, sequenced in a study of T-cell reconstitution after alpha-beta-depleted transplantation in children (TCRdb year 2016). Library preparation was by PCR. Sequencing instrument: Illumina HiSeq 2500. Molecular barcoding was employed in the preparation of TCR libraries, with unique molecular identifiers being used to normalize TCRbeta repertoire quantification. In TCRdb, the public reads were trimmed at Q25 with fastp and aligned with MiXCR, with productive beta chains retained. Rows matching on CDR3 protein sequence are summarized as one entry with the most common DNA and genes. In all, the sample holds about 600,000 distinct CDR3 sequences, and roughly 13% of those were seen once. Clones ranked in the top ten supply around 2.2% of the sample. The meaning of the sample's treatment or condition label: allogeneic hematopoietic cell transplantation with graft depleted of TCRalphabeta T cells and CD19 B cells.

The input for sequencing was PBMCs, mostly from graft donor cells, taken 360 days after TCRalphabeta/CD19-depleted stem cell transplant. The receptors were gathered from a male patient younger than 18 who had a stem cell transplant for acute myeloid leukemia, so the T cells may come from the graft donor.

The chain links TRBV7-6 to TRBJ2-7, with no clear D. The CDR3 consists of 13 residues. V lost 4 bases and J 3 bases, leaving 10 bases between the germline ends. Germline V CDR1 and CDR2: SGHVS, FNYEAQ. The CDR3 DNA is TGTGCCAGCAGCTGGGATATAAACTACGAGCAGTACTTC. This translates into CASSWDINYEQYF.

This clonotype was counted a few times. The chain employs TRBV30 and TRBJ2-3; no reliable D call. The CDR3 runs to 12 residues. In germline, CDR1 is GTSNPN, CDR2 SVGIG (reference sequence). V lost 1 base and J lost 4, with 6 bases in between. The CDR3 loop is CAWSAGSDTQYF. In DNA form, the CDR3 reads TGTGCCTGGAGTGCCGGGTCAGATACGCAGTATTTT.

The gene calls are TRBV5-1 and TRBJ1-3; D gene unclear. The germline gives CDR1 SGHRS, CDR2 YFSETQ. V dropped 4 bases and J dropped 0 bases, with 11 bases sitting between them. This CDR3 has 15 residues. The DNA for the CDR3 is TGCGCCAGCAGCCTGAGACCGGTCTCTGGAAACACCATATATTTT. The encoded protein is CASSLRPVSGNTIYF.

This clonotype was counted at least ten times. The chain recombines TRBV10-3 with TRBJ1-5; no definite D call. V lost 4 bases, J lost 7 bases, and 14 bases lay in between. The germline V gene has CDR1 ENHRY and CDR2 SYGVKD. The CDR3 has 14 amino acids. The CDR3 DNA is TGTGCCATCAGTGTCGAGGGTCTTGGACAGCCCCAGCATTTT. It yields the protein CAISVEGLGQPQHF.

This clonotype has more than one count but fewer than ten. The J gene is TRBJ2-2, the V gene TRBV7-9; no clear D. V lost 0 bases and J lost 3, with 14 bases in between. From germline, CDR1 is SEHNR and CDR2 FQNEAQ (reference sequence). The length of the CDR3 is 17 residues. The CDR3 DNA sequence: TGTGCCAGCAGCTTAGCTCGACTCCTACTGTACACCGGGGAGCTGTTTTTT. It yields the protein CASSLARLLLYTGELFF. Filled out from reference TRBV7-9 and TRBJ2-2, the complete variable domain reads DTGVSQNPRHKITKRGQNVTFRCDPISEHNRLYWYRQTLGQGPEFLTYFQNEAQLEKSRLLSDRFSAERPKGSFSTLEIQRTEQGDSAMYLCASSLARLLLYTGELFFGEGSRLTVL.

The chain is built from TRBV30 and TRBJ2-5; D remains ambiguous. The CDR3 covers 12 residues. V was trimmed by 3 bases and J by 5 bases, leaving 10 bases between them. In germline, CDR1 is GTSNPN, CDR2 SVGIG (reference sequence). CDR3 sequence reads: CAWSAGPETQYF. CDR3 DNA: TGTGCCTGGAGCGCAGGACCGGAGACCCAGTACTTC.

There are many counts of this clonotype. This rearrangement joins TRBV28 to TRBJ2-1, with D maybe TRBD1 (6 bases). CDR1 is MDHEN and CDR2 is SYDVKM in the germline V gene. V was pared by 6 bases and J by 4 bases, with 13 bases between. The CDR3 is 14 amino acids. CDR3 protein: CASRRGTPYNEQFF. The CDR3, as DNA: TGTGCCAGCAGAAGGGGGACACCTTACAATGAGCAGTTCTTC.

This clonotype was detected a few times. The rearrangement links TRBV4-2 to TRBJ2-5; TRBD2 matches 15 bases. Trimming took 3 bases from V and 13 from J; bases not matched to a gene: 3. The CDR3 contains 13 residues. CDR1 is LGHNA and CDR2 is YNFKEQ in the germline V gene. CDR3 region: CASSHGTSGRPYF. CDR3 DNA: TGTGCCAGCAGCCATGGGACTAGCGGGAGGCCGTACTTC.

The V gene is TRBV20-1, the J gene TRBJ2-7, with 14 nucleotides matching TRBD2. CDR3 length: 16 residues. V trimming: 6 bases; J trimming: 4 bases; junction bases outside the gene matches: 11. Germline CDR1 reads DFQATT; CDR2 reads SNEGSKA (reference sequence). CDR3 loop: CSAYTTSGREKYEQYF. Here the CDR3 DNA reads TGCAGTGCCTACACGACTAGCGGGAGGGAAAAATACGAGCAGTACTTC.

The chain carries TRBV15 and TRBJ2-7; unclear D gene. CDR1 and CDR2 (germline): LNHNV, YYDKDF (reference sequence). V lost 4 bases and J lost 9, with 4 bases in between. The CDR3 has 9 residues. DNA for the CDR3: TGTGCCACCAGCAATTGGCAGTACTTC. This sequence encodes CATSNWQYF.

This clonotype has more than one count but fewer than ten. The CDR3 reads CASSPTGTSFHNEQFF. CDR3 bases: TGTGCCAGCAGCCCGACCGGGACTAGCTTCCACAATGAGCAGTTCTTC. The chain employs TRBV7-6 and TRBJ2-1; 9 positions match TRBD2. The CDR3 is made up of 16 amino acids. The V gene's germline CDR1 is SGHVS and CDR2 FNYEAQ. Trimming at V came to 5 bases and at J to 5 bases, leaving 10 bases not matched to a gene.

This clonotype was detected only a few times. This CDR3 reads CASSVDLASAYEQYF. CDR3 sequence (DNA): TGTGCCAGCAGCGTAGACCTAGCGTCAGCCTACGAGCAGTACTTC. This chain joins TRBV9 and TRBJ2-7; TRBD2 is a possible D gene (6 bases). The CDR3 extends over 15 amino acids. Germline V lookup: CDR1 SGDLS, CDR2 YYNGEE. Trimming took 0 bases from V and 2 from J, leaving 12 bases between them.

This clonotype was seen many times. This chain joins TRBV29-1 and TRBJ2-3, with D unresolved. Trimming cost V 2 bases and J 5 bases, with 8 bases left between them. The CDR3 sequence is 12 residues long. Germline V gene sequence: CDR1 SQVTM, CDR2 ANQGSEA. The CDR3 loop is CSVEIRRDTQYF. CDR3 in DNA: TGCAGCGTTGAAATCAGGAGAGATACGCAGTATTTT.

V gene TRBV6-5 combines with J gene TRBJ2-1; 16 bases are a match to TRBD2. Losses at the gene ends were 9 bases for V and 8 bases for J; bases not matched to a gene: 16. The CDR3 length is 18 residues. Looked up from germline, CDR1 is MNHEY and CDR2 is SVGAGI. CDR3 sequence: CAREGLAGGPTVKDEQFF. In DNA, the CDR3 is TGTGCCAGGGAGGGACTAGCGGGAGGGCCAACAGTGAAGGATGAGCAGTTCTTC.

This clonotype was seen more than once but under ten times. The chain links TRBV7-2 to TRBJ2-4, with D hard to call. V was pared by 3 bases and J by 0 bases, with 12 bases between. This CDR3 has 16 residues. Germline V gene lookup returns CDR1 SGHTA and CDR2 FQGNSA. DNA of the CDR3: TGTGCCAGCAGCTTCGGGTGGGGTAGAGCCAAAAACATTCAGTACTTC. Its translation: CASSFGWGRAKNIQYF.

V gene TRBV28 combines with J gene TRBJ2-7, with D uncertain. V shed 5 bases and J shed 3 bases, with 11 bases lying between them. The germline gives CDR1 MDHEN, CDR2 SYDVKM. The CDR3 consists of 13 residues. In nucleotides, the CDR3 is TGTGCCAGCAGTGAGGACGGAAACTACGAGCAGTACTTC. Translating gives CASSEDGNYEQYF.

This chain's CDR3 is CASSDPGLVYNEQFF. Here the CDR3 DNA reads TGTGCCAGCAGCGACCCGGGACTAGTATACAATGAGCAGTTCTTC. This chain joins TRBV2 and TRBJ2-1; 8 bases map to TRBD2. Per germline, CDR1 SNHLY and CDR2 FYNNEI. The CDR3 totals 15 residues. The junction had 8 bases not matched to a gene; V was cut back by 6 bases and J by 4 bases.

V gene TRBV5-1 combines with J gene TRBJ2-7; D might be TRBD1 (5 bases). V shed 1 base and J shed 6 bases, with 20 bases lying between them. This CDR3 has 16 residues. Germline V gives CDR1 SGHRS, CDR2 YFSETQ. CDR3 in amino acids: CASSLTVGPGNPEQYF. CDR3 in DNA: TGCGCCAGCAGCTTGACGGTGGGTCCAGGGAACCCCGAGCAGTACTTC. Full variable domain (remainder filled in from reference TRBV5-1 and TRBJ2-7): KAGVTQTPRYLIKTRGQQVTLSCSPISGHRSVSWYQQTPGQGLQFLFEYFSETQRNKGNFPGRFSGRQFSNSRSEMNVSTLELGDSALYLCASSLTVGPGNPEQYFGPGTRLTVT.

The chain is built from TRBV7-3 and TRBJ2-1; perhaps D is TRBD1 or TRBD2 (5 bases each). Looked up from germline, CDR1 is SGHTA and CDR2 is FQGTGA. Trimming took 2 bases from V and 7 from J, leaving 15 bases between them. CDR3 length: 15 amino acids. CDR3 amino acids: CASSLLLGTLNEQFF. DNA of the CDR3: TGTGCCAGCAGCTTATTACTAGGGACCCTGAATGAGCAGTTCTTC.